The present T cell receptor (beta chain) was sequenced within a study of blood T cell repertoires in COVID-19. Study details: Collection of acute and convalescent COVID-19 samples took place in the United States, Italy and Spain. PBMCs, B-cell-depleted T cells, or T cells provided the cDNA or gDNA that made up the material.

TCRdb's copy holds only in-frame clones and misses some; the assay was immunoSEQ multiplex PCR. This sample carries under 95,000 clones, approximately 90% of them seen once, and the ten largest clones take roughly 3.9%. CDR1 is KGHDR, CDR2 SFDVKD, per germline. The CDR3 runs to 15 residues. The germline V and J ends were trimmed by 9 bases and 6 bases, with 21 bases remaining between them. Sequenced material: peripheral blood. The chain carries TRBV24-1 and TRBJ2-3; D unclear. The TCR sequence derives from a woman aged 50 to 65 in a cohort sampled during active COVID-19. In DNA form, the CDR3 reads TGTGCCACCGATGCGCCCAGCGCCCTGAGGGATACGCAGTATTTT. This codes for CATDAPSALRDTQYF.